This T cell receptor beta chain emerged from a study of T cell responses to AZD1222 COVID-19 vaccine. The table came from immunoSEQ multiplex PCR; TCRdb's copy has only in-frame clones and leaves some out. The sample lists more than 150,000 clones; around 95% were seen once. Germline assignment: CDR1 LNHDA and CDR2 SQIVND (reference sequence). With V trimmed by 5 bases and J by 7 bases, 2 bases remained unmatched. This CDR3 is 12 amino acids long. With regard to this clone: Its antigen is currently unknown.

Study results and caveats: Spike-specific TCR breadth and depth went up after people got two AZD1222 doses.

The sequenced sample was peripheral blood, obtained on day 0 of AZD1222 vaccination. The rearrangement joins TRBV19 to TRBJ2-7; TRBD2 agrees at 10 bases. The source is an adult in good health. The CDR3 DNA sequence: TGTGCCAGTAGTCCAGCGGGGGGGGAGCAGTACTTC. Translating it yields CASSPAGGEQYF.